These T cell receptor beta chains were read from a single sample in a study of T cell changes during pregnancy in multiple sclerosis. TCRdb's copy holds only in-frame clones and misses some; the assay was immunoSEQ multiplex PCR. The sample yields approximately 94,000 clones, 92% seen once. Here the sequenced sample was peripheral blood, taken after pregnancy. The receptor source for this set is a female donor with multiple sclerosis, enrolled in a pregnancy study. Both conserved end residues are part of each CDR3. D genes are given only for firm matches. Size values are once, few and many counts, or a class for expanded clones, and some rows have none.

size	V	D	J	DNA	CDR3
.	TRBV30	.	TRBJ2-7	TGTGCCTGGAGTACAGGCTATTGGACCGCCTACGAGCAGTACTTC	CAWSTGYWTAYEQYF
.	TRBV5-4	.	TRBJ2-1	TGTGCCAGCACCCCCTCGGCGGTGGAAAACAATGAGCAGTTCTTC	CASTPSAVENNEQFF
.	TRBV2	TRBD2	TRBJ2-3	TGTGCCAGCAGTGAAAAGGGACTATGGACGCAGTATTTT	CASSEKGLWTQYF
.	TRBV4-3	.	TRBJ2-7	TGCGCCAGCAGCCAAGGAGAAAAGGAGTACGAGCAGTACTTC	CASSQGEKEYEQYF
.	TRBV18	.	TRBJ1-1	TGTGCCAGCTCGATAGGGGGAATGAACACTGAAGCTTTCTTT	CASSIGGMNTEAFF
once	TRBV4-1	TRBD1	TRBJ1-1	TGCGCCAGCAGCCAATCACCGGGAAGACAGGGGGCCGGCACTGAAGCTTTCTTT	CASSQSPGRQGAGTEAFF
.	TRBV2	.	TRBJ2-1	TGTGCCAGCAGTGAATTTGGCAGGGAGTTCTTC	CASSEFGREFF
.	TRBV19	TRBD1	TRBJ2-1	TGTGCCAGTAGTATAGTTGCCGGGACAGGGTACAATGAGCAGTTCTTC	CASSIVAGTGYNEQFF
.	TRBV7-8	.	TRBJ2-2	TGTGCCAGCGACAACGGGAGAATCGGCACCGGGGAGCTGTTTTTT	CASDNGRIGTGELFF
.	TRBV19	TRBD2	TRBJ2-3	TGTGCCAGTAGTATAGGGACTAGCGGGGGGCCTAGCACAGATACGCAGTATTTT	CASSIGTSGGPSTDTQYF
.	TRBV14	TRBD1	TRBJ1-2	TGTGCCAGCAGCCCTGGACAGGGAAAGTGGGGCTACACCTTC	CASSPGQGKWGYTF
.	TRBV5-1	TRBD2	TRBJ2-1	TGCGCCAGCAGCACAAGATTAGCGGGAGAGAACCTCAATGAGCAGTTCTTC	CASSTRLAGENLNEQFF
.	TRBV5-4	TRBD2	TRBJ2-1	TGTGCCAGCAGCATTAGCGGGAGGCGGGTGGGTGAGCAGTTCTTC	CASSISGRRVGEQFF
once	TRBV4-3	.	TRBJ1-2	TGCGCCAGCAGCCAAGATTCTAGTGGGTCGGGCTATGGCTACACCTTC	CASSQDSSGSGYGYTF
once	TRBV28	TRBD2	TRBJ2-7	TGTGCCAGCAGTTTGGCGGGAGGGGGGCCGAGGCACGAGCAGTACTTC	CASSLAGGGPRHEQYF
.	TRBV11-3	TRBD2	TRBJ2-2	TGTGCCAGCAGCTCCCGCGGGGGCGGGGGGACGAACACCGGGGAGCTGTTTTTT	CASSSRGGGGTNTGELFF
.	TRBV5-1	.	TRBJ1-1	TGCGCCAGCAGCGGACAGTTGAACACTGAAGCTTTCTTT	CASSGQLNTEAFF
.	TRBV6-5	.	TRBJ1-6	TGTGCCAGCACAACCCGGGAAAACGGCAATTCACCCCTCCACTTT	CASTTRENGNSPLHF
.	TRBV5-4	.	TRBJ1-3	TGTGCCAGCAGCTTTGGGGGGGCAACTGGAAACACCATATATTTT	CASSFGGATGNTIYF
.	TRBV14	.	TRBJ1-6	TGTGCCAGCGGATGGAGCTCCTATAATTCACCCCTCCACTTT	CASGWSSYNSPLHF
.	TRBV6-1	.	TRBJ2-7	TGTGCCAGCAACCCGACAGTAAGCTACGAGCAGTACTTC	CASNPTVSYEQYF
.	TRBV5-6	.	TRBJ1-1	TGTGCCAGCAGCTTGGATGGGGTCAGGGGCTTCGGCACTGAAGCTTTCTTT	CASSLDGVRGFGTEAFF
.	TRBV5-6	.	TRBJ1-1	TGTGCCAGCAGTCCAGGGATCAGGGGTAACACTGAAGCTTTCTTT	CASSPGIRGNTEAFF
.	TRBV5-1	.	TRBJ2-2	TGCGCCAGCAGCTTGGGGCTAGTTGGCACCGGGGAGCTGTTTTTT	CASSLGLVGTGELFF
.	TRBV19	TRBD1	TRBJ1-3	TGTGCCAGTAGTCCGGGACAGGGAACTGGAAACACCATATATTTT	CASSPGQGTGNTIYF
.	TRBV28	TRBD1	TRBJ2-1	TGTGCCAGCAGACTTACAGGGGCTGAGCAGTTCTTC	CASRLTGAEQFF
.	TRBV5-1	.	TRBJ2-1	TGCGCCAGCAGCCCCTTCGGCAGGGGAGCCTACAATGAGCAGTTCTTC	CASSPFGRGAYNEQFF
.	TRBV29-1	.	TRBJ2-7	TGCAGTGTTACAGAATCCTACGAGCAGTACTTC	CSVTESYEQYF
.	TRBV2	.	TRBJ1-4	TGTGCCAGCAGTGAACGACAGTATACTGAAAAACTGTTTTTT	CASSERQYTEKLFF
.	TRBV18	.	TRBJ2-3	TGTGCCAGCTCACCACTGGCGGTGGTCGAAGATACGCAGTATTTT	CASSPLAVVEDTQYF
.	TRBV30	.	TRBJ2-5	TGTGCCTGGACCCGAGACCCAGGGCAAGAGACCCAGTACTTC	CAWTRDPGQETQYF
.	TRBV5-6	TRBD1	TRBJ2-7	TGTGCCAGCAGCGAACGGACAGGCTTCTCCTACGAGCAGTACTTC	CASSERTGFSYEQYF
.	TRBV2	TRBD2	TRBJ2-1	TGTGCCAGCAGTGAAGGCAGGACTAGGGTAATTGAGCAGTTCTTC	CASSEGRTRVIEQFF
.	TRBV7-9	.	TRBJ2-2	TGTGCCAGCAGCCCCAGGGGCTTGGTGCGCACCGGGGAGCTGTTTTTT	CASSPRGLVRTGELFF
.	TRBV5-6	TRBD1	TRBJ2-7	TGTGCCAGCAGCCTCGGGACAGGAGCCTACGAGCAGTACTTC	CASSLGTGAYEQYF
once	TRBV29-1	TRBD1	TRBJ2-1	TGCAGCGTTGGACAGGGGGCCCGCGTGGGTGAGCAGTTCTTC	CSVGQGARVGEQFF
.	TRBV4-3	TRBD1	TRBJ2-7	TGCGCCAGCGACCCAGGGACAGGCATCTACGAGCAGTACTTC	CASDPGTGIYEQYF
few	TRBV28	.	TRBJ2-5	TGTGCCAGCAGGGGGACAAGAGAGACCCAGTACTTC	CASRGTRETQYF
.	TRBV27	.	TRBJ1-1	TGTGCCAGCAGTTTTTCCAGGGGAGATACTGAAGCTTTCTTT	CASSFSRGDTEAFF
.	TRBV7-2	.	TRBJ2-6	TGTGCCAGCAGCTTAGCGCCAGGGATCTCTGGGGCCAACGTCCTGACTTTC	CASSLAPGISGANVLTF
.	TRBV6-5	.	TRBJ1-3	TGTGCCAGCAGTCTATTGAGCAACTCTGGAAACACCATATATTTT	CASSLLSNSGNTIYF
.	TRBV28	.	TRBJ1-3	TGTGCCAGCAGCAGGCGAAAGGGGAAGGATGGAAACACCATATATTTT	CASSRRKGKDGNTIYF
.	TRBV18	.	TRBJ1-6	TGTGCCAGCTCACCTCAACAGGGTGATTCACCCCTCCACTTT	CASSPQQGDSPLHF
.	TRBV5-1	TRBD1	TRBJ2-7	TGCGCCAGCAGCTTGTGGGACAGCCCCTCCTACGAGCAGTACTTC	CASSLWDSPSYEQYF
.	TRBV9	.	TRBJ2-1	TGTGCCAGCAGCGCTTCGGAGGGCAATTCCTACAATGAGCAGTTCTTC	CASSASEGNSYNEQFF
.	TRBV4-1	TRBD1	TRBJ1-3	TGCGCCAGCAGCCAAGAGGGACAGGGCATGCCTGACACCATATATTTT	CASSQEGQGMPDTIYF
.	TRBV7-8	TRBD2	TRBJ2-7	TGTGCCAGCAGCTTAGCACTAGCGGGAGTGTCCTACGAGCAGTACTTC	CASSLALAGVSYEQYF
.	TRBV5-6	.	TRBJ2-7	TGTGCCAGCAGCGGTTCCAGAGGAGGCGAGCAGTACTTC	CASSGSRGGEQYF